A single sample gave rise to the 17 T cell receptor beta chains below, sequenced in a study of T-cell memory formation after mild COVID-19. TCRdb fed the 5' RACE reads into MiXCR, producing one record per CDR3 protein. Among about 150,000 distinct CDR3 sequences listed, 13% were seen once. Sequencing was done on a sample of PBMCs or a T cell subset sorted from them (not recorded which). These receptors came from a young man who had mild COVID-19 (a few samples of this study predate the infection). Cell type and time point are not known.

This clonotype was counted only a few times. The rearrangement uses TRBV7-9 and TRBJ2-3, with D hard to call. Germline V lookup: CDR1 SEHNR, CDR2 FQNEAQ (reference sequence). This CDR3 spans 13 amino acids. V gave up 6 bases and J gave up 8 bases, with 15 bases separating them. The CDR3 reads CASSRQPNPTQYF. The CDR3 DNA follows: TGTGCCAGCAGTCGTCAGCCGAACCCTACGCAGTATTTT. Based on the CDR3 plus reference TRBV7-9 and TRBJ2-3, the full variable domain is DTGVSQNPRHKITKRGQNVTFRCDPISEHNRLYWYRQTLGQGPEFLTYFQNEAQLEKSRLLSDRFSAERPKGSFSTLEIQRTEQGDSAMYLCASSRQPNPTQYFGPGTRLTVL.

The chain has TRBV7-9 and TRBJ2-7, with 7 bases fitting TRBD1. V shed 1 base, J shed 6 bases, and the junction held 3 bases outside the gene matches. The CDR3 spans 13 residues. The germline V gene encodes CDR1 SEHNR and CDR2 FQNEAQ (reference sequence). The CDR3 coding sequence is TGTGCCAGCAGCTTAGGGTGGACAGGCGAGCAGTACGTC. Its translation is CASSLGWTGEQYV.

The chain joins TRBV6-5 to TRBJ1-1; TRBD1 might be the D (5 bases). CDR1 and CDR2 (germline): MNHEY, SVGAGI. This CDR3 contains 11 residues. Trimming removed 8 bases from V and 11 bases from J, with 15 bases in between. The CDR3: CASSIGDKAFF. The CDR3 coding sequence is TGTGCCAGCTCGATAGGGGATAAGGCTTTCTTT.

The chain combines TRBV28 with TRBJ1-1; D perhaps matches TRBD1 (5 bases). Trimming removed 5 bases from V and 0 bases from J, with 10 bases in between. Per the germline V gene, CDR1 is MDHEN and CDR2 is SYDVKM. This CDR3 region has 14 residues. For the CDR3, the DNA is TGTGCCAGCAGTCCACAGGTGGTGAACACTGAAGCTTTCTTT. Protein product: CASSPQVVNTEAFF.

V usage is TRBV18 and J usage is TRBJ2-3, with 9 bases matching TRBD2. Looked up from germline, CDR1 is KGHSH and CDR2 is LQKENI. CDR3 size: 16 residues. Germline trimming cut 3 bases from V and 0 bases from J; bases unmatched to any gene: 4. In nucleotides, the CDR3 is TGTGCCAGCTCACCCGCGCTAGCGGGGAGCACAGATACGCAGTATTTT. Translation gives CASSPALAGSTDTQYF.

The V call is TRBV7-8, the J call TRBJ2-3; tentatively, D is TRBD2 (6 bases). Germline V gives CDR1 SGHVS, CDR2 FQNEAQ. The CDR3 is 17 amino acids. V gave up 7 bases and J gave up 5 bases, with 25 bases separating them. CDR3 bases: TGTGCCAGCAACCACCGTGCCCCCCGGCGGGGTATAGATACGCAGTATTTT. Encoded protein: CASNHRAPRRGIDTQYF.

The table lists this clonotype with a few counts. The gene calls are TRBV27 and TRBJ2-3; D is perhaps TRBD1 (6 bases). V was clipped by 5 bases and J by 0 bases, with 9 bases between them. CDR1 is MNHEY and CDR2 is SMNVEV in the germline V gene (reference sequence). The length of the CDR3 is 14 residues. The CDR3 spells CASSIQGSTDTQYF. DNA of the CDR3: TGTGCCAGCAGTATCCAGGGGAGCACAGATACGCAGTATTTT.

The table lists this clonotype with a few counts. This rearrangement joins TRBV28 to TRBJ2-5; 7 bases match TRBD1. Trimming took 5 bases from V and 6 from J; bases not matched to a gene: 3. Germline values: CDR1 MDHEN, CDR2 SYDVKM. The CDR3 is made up of 12 amino acids. Here the CDR3 reads CASSHRGQTQYF. In nucleotides, the CDR3 is TGTGCCAGCAGTCACAGGGGACAGACCCAGTACTTC.

V usage is TRBV20-1 and J usage is TRBJ1-5; D might be TRBD1 (6 bases). Trimming left V 6 bases short and J 7 bases short, with 16 bases between. This CDR3 contains 13 residues. Germline loops: CDR1 DFQATT, CDR2 SNEGSKA (reference sequence). The CDR3 DNA reads as TGCAGTGCCGCTGGGGGGGCGGAACAGCCCCAGCATTTT. Translating it yields CSAAGGAEQPQHF.

This chain connects TRBV24-1 to TRBJ2-3; perhaps TRBD2 as D (5 bases). This CDR3 comprises 17 residues. Germline V CDR1 and CDR2: KGHDR, SFDVKD. Trimming left V 3 bases short and J 4 bases short, with 19 bases between. The CDR3 sequence is CATSDPSSSGPADTQYF. The CDR3 DNA reads TGTGCCACCAGTGATCCATCGTCCAGCGGACCAGCAGATACGCAGTATTTT.

The V call is TRBV9, the J call TRBJ2-3; tentatively, D is TRBD2 (6 bases). Trimming removed 3 bases at V and 2 bases at J, with 13 bases between. CDR3 length: 15 residues. The germline V gene encodes CDR1 SGDLS and CDR2 YYNGEE. This chain's CDR3 is CASSGGVVATDTQYF. The DNA for the CDR3 is TGTGCCAGCAGCGGGGGGGTGGTAGCCACAGATACGCAGTATTTT.

This clonotype showed up just a few times. CDR3 region: CASSSQGPDTQYF. The CDR3 DNA reads TGTGCCAGCAGTTCCCAGGGGCCAGATACGCAGTATTTT. The V call is TRBV12-3 or TRBV12-4, the J call TRBJ2-3; D might be TRBD1 (6 bases). CDR3 length equals 13 residues. Trimming removed 4 bases at V and 4 bases at J, with 9 bases between.

This clonotype was counted only a few times. The rearrangement uses TRBV6-6 and TRBJ1-2; possible D gene TRBD1, 5 bases. Germline V gene data show CDR1 as MNHNY and CDR2 as SVGAGI (reference sequence). The CDR3 consists of 20 residues. Trimming took 2 bases from V and 2 from J, leaving 27 bases between them. CDR3 amino acids: CASSYPSFGTEKILNYGYTF. CDR3 coding DNA: TGTGCCAGCAGTTACCCCTCATTCGGGACGGAGAAAATACTAAACTATGGCTACACCTTC.

This chain uses TRBV20-1 with TRBJ1-4; D gene uncertain. Between the trimmed V and J ends, which lost 6 bases and 0 bases, there was a span of 11 bases. The length of the CDR3 is 14 residues. The germline V gene encodes CDR1 DFQATT and CDR2 SNEGSKA (reference sequence). The chain's CDR3 is CSATHGTTNEKLFF. The CDR3 DNA sequence: TGCAGTGCCACCCACGGTACAACTAATGAAAAACTGTTTTTT.

This chain uses TRBV6-5 with TRBJ1-6; TRBD1 is a possible D gene (5 bases). The V and J ends lost 6 bases and 4 bases respectively, with 7 bases between them. CDR3 length equals 13 residues. Looked up from germline, CDR1 is MNHEY and CDR2 is SVGAGI. In DNA form, the CDR3 reads TGTGCCAGCAGGACAGCTTATAATTCACCCCTCCACTTT. Translation: CASRTAYNSPLHF.

The chain joins TRBV6-1 to TRBJ2-2; 12 nucleotides agree with TRBD2. The CDR3 has 16 amino acids. The germline CDR1 and CDR2 sequences are MNHNS and SASEGT. J was trimmed by 5 bases and V by 5 bases; bases with no gene match: 6. CDR3 sequence (DNA): TGTGCCAGCAGTCTGCTAGCGGGGGGGCCTACCGGGGAGCTGTTTTTT. Protein sequence: CASSLLAGGPTGELFF.

This clonotype has more than one count but fewer than ten. This chain connects TRBV25-1 to TRBJ1-6; D unresolved. Germline loops: CDR1 MGHDK, CDR2 SYGVNS. This CDR3 region has 12 residues. V lost 2 bases to trimming and J lost 10 bases, with 6 bases between them. CDR3 sequence (DNA): TGTGCCAGCAGTGAACCTGCCTCACCCCTCCACTTT. This translates into CASSEPASPLHF.